This TCR beta chain was recovered during a study of cytomegalovirus exposure and HLA in healthy donors. Whole-study findings and limits: Both high specificity and high sensitivity reportedly marked the classifier's diagnosis of cytomegalovirus status. Several V segments, TRBV6-2 and TRBV6-3 among them, could not be told apart and were dropped. A highly shared variant cluster was judged a likely technical artifact.

Primers for the PCR totalled 60 Vbeta and 13 Jbeta. Libraries were prepared by immunoSEQ multiplex PCR; TCRdb keeps only in-frame clonotypes and omits some of them. The sample shows 200,000 to 250,000 clones, 77% of them seen only once. Germline lookup yields CDR1 SGDLS and CDR2 YYNGEE. With 4 bases clipped from V and 8 bases from J, the junction kept 5 bases outside the gene matches. This CDR3 contains 12 residues. Concerning this clone: The antigen remains unidentified.

The sequenced sample consisted of PBMCs. This receptor was obtained from a woman in her fifties or sixties in good health and CMV-seropositive. This chain connects TRBV9 to TRBJ2-7; 8 bases align to TRBD2. In nucleotides, the CDR3 is TGTGCCAGCAGCAAACCGGGGGGGAAGCAGTACTTC. Protein: CASSKPGGKQYF.